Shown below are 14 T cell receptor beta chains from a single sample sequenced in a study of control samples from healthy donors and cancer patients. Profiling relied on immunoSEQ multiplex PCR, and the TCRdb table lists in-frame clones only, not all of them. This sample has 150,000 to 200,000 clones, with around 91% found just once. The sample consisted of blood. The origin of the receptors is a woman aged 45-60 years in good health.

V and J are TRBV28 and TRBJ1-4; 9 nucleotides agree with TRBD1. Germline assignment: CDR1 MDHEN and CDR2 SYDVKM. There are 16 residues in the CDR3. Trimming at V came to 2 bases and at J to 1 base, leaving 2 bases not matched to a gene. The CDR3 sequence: CASSLKGQGTNEKLFF. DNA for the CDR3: TGTGCCAGCAGTTTAAAGGGACAGGGAACTAATGAAAAACTGTTTTTT.

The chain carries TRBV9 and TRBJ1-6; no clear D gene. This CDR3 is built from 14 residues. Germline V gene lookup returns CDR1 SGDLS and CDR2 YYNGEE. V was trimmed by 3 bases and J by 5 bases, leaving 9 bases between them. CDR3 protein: CASSATGNNSPLHF. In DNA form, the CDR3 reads TGTGCCAGCAGCGCGACTGGGAATAATTCACCCCTCCACTTT.

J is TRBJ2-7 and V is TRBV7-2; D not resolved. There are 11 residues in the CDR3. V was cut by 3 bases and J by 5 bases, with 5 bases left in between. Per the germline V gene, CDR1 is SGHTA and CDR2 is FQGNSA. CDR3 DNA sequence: TGTGCCAGCAGCTTTTTAAACGAGCAGTACTTC. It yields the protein CASSFLNEQYF.

CDR3 sequence: CASRPSGNTIYF. The CDR3, as DNA: TGTGCCAGCAGGCCATCTGGAAACACCATATATTTT. This chain uses TRBV7-2 with TRBJ1-3; D is uncertain. The V end was cut by 6 bases, the J end by 1 base, with 4 bases between. CDR1 is SGHTA and CDR2 is FQGNSA in the germline V gene. The CDR3 sequence is 12 residues long.

CDR3 DNA sequence: TGTGCCACCAGTGATTTGGAGGGGAATACGCAGTATTTT. The encoded protein is CATSDLEGNTQYF. The chain joins TRBV24-1 to TRBJ2-3, with D perhaps given as TRBD1 or TRBD2 (5 bases each). The CDR3 loop spans 13 amino acids. V lost 0 bases, J lost 7 bases, and 7 bases lay in between. The germline V gene encodes CDR1 KGHDR and CDR2 SFDVKD.

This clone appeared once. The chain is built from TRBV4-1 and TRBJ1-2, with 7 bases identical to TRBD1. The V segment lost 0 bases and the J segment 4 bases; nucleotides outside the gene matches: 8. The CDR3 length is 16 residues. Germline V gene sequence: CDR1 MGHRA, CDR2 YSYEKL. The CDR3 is CASSQDWAGGSYGYTF. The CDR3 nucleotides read TGCGCCAGCAGCCAAGATTGGGCAGGGGGTAGCTATGGCTACACCTTC.

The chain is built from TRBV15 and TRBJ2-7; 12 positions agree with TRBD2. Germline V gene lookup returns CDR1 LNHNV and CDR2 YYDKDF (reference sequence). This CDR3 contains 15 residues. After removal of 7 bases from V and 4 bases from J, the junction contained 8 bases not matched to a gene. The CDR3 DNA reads TGTGCCACCACCCCGGGGCTAGCGGGGGGGTACGAGCAGTACTTC. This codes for CATTPGLAGGYEQYF.

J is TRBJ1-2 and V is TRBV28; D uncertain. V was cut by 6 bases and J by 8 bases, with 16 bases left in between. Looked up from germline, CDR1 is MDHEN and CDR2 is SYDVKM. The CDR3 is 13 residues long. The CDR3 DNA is TGTGCCAGCAGCCTTCTGTCCGGGCGCGGCTACACCTTC. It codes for CASSLLSGRGYTF.

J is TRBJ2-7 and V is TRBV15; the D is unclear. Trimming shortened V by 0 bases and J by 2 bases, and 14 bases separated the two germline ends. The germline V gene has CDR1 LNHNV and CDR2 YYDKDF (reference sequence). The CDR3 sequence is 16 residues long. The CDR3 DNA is TGTGCCACCAGCAGAGATGTCAGTGCACAAACCTACGAGCAGTACTTC. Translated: CATSRDVSAQTYEQYF. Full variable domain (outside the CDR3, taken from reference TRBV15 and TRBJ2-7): DAMVIQNPRYQVTQFGKPVTLSCSQTLNHNVMYWYQQKSSQAPKLLFHYYDKDFNNEADTPDNFQSRRPNTSFCFLDIRSPGLGDTAMYLCATSRDVSAQTYEQYFGPGTRLTVT.

The CDR3 spells CASSLGLFAGELFF. CDR3 DNA: TGTGCCAGCAGCTTAGGCCTTTTTGCCGGGGAGCTGTTTTTT. The chain carries TRBV7-2 and TRBJ2-2; D gene uncertain. CDR3 length equals 14 residues. V lost 1 base and J 6 bases, leaving 9 bases between the germline ends. Per the germline V gene, CDR1 is SGHTA and CDR2 is FQGNSA.

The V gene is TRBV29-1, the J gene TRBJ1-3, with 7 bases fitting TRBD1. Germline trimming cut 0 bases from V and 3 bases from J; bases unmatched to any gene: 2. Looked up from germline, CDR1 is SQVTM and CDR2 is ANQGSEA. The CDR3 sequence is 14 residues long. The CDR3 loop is CSVEDGTVGNTIYF. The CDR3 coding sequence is TGCAGCGTTGAAGACGGGACAGTTGGAAACACCATATATTTT.

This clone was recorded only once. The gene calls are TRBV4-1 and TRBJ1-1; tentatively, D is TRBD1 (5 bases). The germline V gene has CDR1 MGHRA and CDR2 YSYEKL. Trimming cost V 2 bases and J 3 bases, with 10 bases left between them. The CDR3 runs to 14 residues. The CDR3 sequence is CASSQWQGDTEAFF. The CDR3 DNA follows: TGCGCCAGCAGCCAATGGCAGGGCGACACTGAAGCTTTCTTT.

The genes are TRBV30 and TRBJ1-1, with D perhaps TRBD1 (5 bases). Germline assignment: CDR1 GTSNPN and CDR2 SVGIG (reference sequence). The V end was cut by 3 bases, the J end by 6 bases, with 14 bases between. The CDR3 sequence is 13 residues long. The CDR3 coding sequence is TGTGCCTGGAGGCTAGGGGTTTACGCTGAAGCTTTCTTT. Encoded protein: CAWRLGVYAEAFF.

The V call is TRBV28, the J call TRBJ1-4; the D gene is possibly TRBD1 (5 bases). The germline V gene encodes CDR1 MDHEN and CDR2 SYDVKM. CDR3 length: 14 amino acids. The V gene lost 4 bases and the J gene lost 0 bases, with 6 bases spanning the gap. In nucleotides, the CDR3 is TGTGCCAGCAGTTCAGGGTCAACTAATGAAAAACTGTTTTTT. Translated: CASSSGSTNEKLFF. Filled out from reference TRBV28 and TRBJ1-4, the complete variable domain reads DVKVTQSSRYLVKRTGEKVFLECVQDMDHENMFWYRQDPGLGLRLIYFSYDVKMKEKGDIPEGYSVSREKKERFSLILESASTNQTSMYLCASSSGSTNEKLFFGSGTQLSVL.